The present T cell receptor beta chain was sequenced within a study of monozygotic twins with inflammatory bowel disease. Study-wide findings and caveats: Patient-specific immunosuppressive treatments may have made repertoires more variable.

Concerning this clonotype itself: The target antigen is unknown.

Template switching added UMIs carrying a 6-nucleotide sample barcode. TCRdb re-called the 5' RACE reads and catalogs CDR3 proteins one per entry, DNA excluded. The listing records just over 300,000 distinct CDR3 sequences. The CDR3 runs 15 residues. The germline V gene encodes CDR1 MNHEY and CDR2 SMNVEV (reference sequence). The receptor was derived from a human donor with ulcerative colitis or Crohn's disease, or a healthy co-twin of an affected twin (not recorded which). Sequenced input: blood. This chain joins TRBV27 and TRBJ1-5. This chain's CDR3 is CASSFGLMSNQPQHF.